A single sample is the source of the 26 T cell receptor beta chains below, sequenced in a study of blood T cell repertoires in COVID-19. Profiled with immunoSEQ multiplex PCR; TCRdb holds only in-frame clones, not every one. This sample yields some 130,000 clones, of which 90% are seen a single time; 3.5% to 5.5% belongs to the top ten. Sample: peripheral blood. The origin of the receptors is a man between 60 and 75 years old with COVID-19, enrolled during active disease.

This rearrangement joins TRBV20-1 to TRBJ1-1, with 10 positions matching TRBD1. With V trimmed by 5 bases and J by 8 bases, 2 bases remained unmatched. Looked up from germline, CDR1 is DFQATT and CDR2 is SNEGSKA (reference sequence). The CDR3 sequence is 11 residues long. DNA for the CDR3: TGCAGTGCTGAGACAGGGGGCGAAGCTTTCTTT. It codes for CSAETGGEAFF.

The chain combines TRBV5-4 with TRBJ1-3; D is ambiguous. This CDR3 is built from 14 residues. Trimming shortened V by 0 bases and J by 2 bases, and 6 bases separated the two germline ends. Germline CDR1 SGHNT, CDR2 YYREEE (reference sequence). In nucleotides, the CDR3 is TGTGCCAGCAGCTTGGACGGGGCTGGAAACACCATATATTTT. Its translation is CASSLDGAGNTIYF.

J is TRBJ1-1 and V is TRBV7-9; no reliable D call. Trimming left V 6 bases short and J 1 base short, with 12 bases between. This CDR3 region has 14 residues. The germline V gene encodes CDR1 SEHNR and CDR2 FQNEAQ (reference sequence). In DNA form, the CDR3 reads TGTGCCAGCAGTCTCGGACTGGAGAACACTGAAGCTTTCTTT. Amino acid sequence: CASSLGLENTEAFF.

V is TRBV11-1 and J is TRBJ2-4; tentative D call: TRBD2 (6 bases). CDR1 and CDR2 (germline): SGHAT, FQDESV (reference sequence). This CDR3 region has 13 residues. Between the trimmed V and J ends, which lost 5 bases and 9 bases, there was a span of 14 bases. The CDR3 sequence: CASSIPGVGIQYF. The DNA of the CDR3 is TGTGCCAGCAGCATACCGGGGGTGGGCATTCAGTACTTC.

This chain joins TRBV18 and TRBJ2-1, with 9 bases identical to TRBD1. The CDR3 is 15 amino acids. Germline CDR1 and CDR2: KGHSH and LQKENI. Germline trimming cut 0 bases from V and 7 bases from J; bases unmatched to any gene: 4. The CDR3 loop reads CASSPPWTGDNEQFF. The CDR3 DNA sequence: TGTGCCAGCTCACCACCCTGGACAGGGGATAATGAGCAGTTCTTC.

This clone has a single count. V and J are TRBV6-5 and TRBJ2-7; 11 bases line up with TRBD1. This CDR3 is built from 14 residues. The ends lost 8 bases at V and 5 bases at J; junction bases unmatched: 8. Per the germline V gene, CDR1 is MNHEY and CDR2 is SVGAGI. CDR3 in amino acids: CASLDRGRKDEQYF. In nucleotides, the CDR3 is TGTGCCAGCTTGGACAGGGGGCGAAAAGACGAGCAGTACTTC.

V and J are TRBV11-2 and TRBJ1-2; D is unclear. Trimming pared 5 bases from V and 4 bases from J, leaving 11 bases between. CDR1 is SGHAT and CDR2 is FQNNGV in the germline V gene. CDR3 size: 13 residues. The CDR3 DNA follows: TGTGCCAGCAGCCAATCGAACAGCTATGGCTACACCTTC. Translation: CASSQSNSYGYTF.

In its sample, this clone was seen many times. CDR3: CASSQVSGDTQYF. The CDR3, as DNA: TGTGCCAGCAGCCAAGTTTCGGGGGATACGCAGTATTTT. The chain has TRBV3-1 (or the pseudogene TRBV3-2) and TRBJ2-3; D perhaps matches TRBD2 (5 bases). With 1 base removed from V and 6 bases from J, the gap between germline ends came to 8 bases. The germline gives CDR1 LGHDT, CDR2 YNNKEL (reference sequence). CDR3 size: 13 residues.

This clone was found once. The chain employs TRBV7-8 and TRBJ2-1, with D possibly TRBD2 on 5 matching bases. The germline V gene has CDR1 SGHVS and CDR2 FQNEAQ. Trimming left V 3 bases short and J 4 bases short, with 13 bases between. The CDR3 is made up of 15 amino acids. The CDR3 is CASSLRSGPYNEQFF. The CDR3 bases are TGTGCCAGCAGCTTGAGGAGCGGTCCTTACAATGAGCAGTTCTTC.

The chain joins TRBV7-9 to TRBJ2-2; TRBD2 matches at 8 bases. This CDR3 spans 14 amino acids. V gave up 3 bases and J gave up 4 bases; unmatched junction bases: 1. CDR1 SEHNR and CDR2 FQNEAQ come from the germline V gene (reference sequence). This CDR3 reads CASSFREGTGELFF. The CDR3 DNA follows: TGTGCCAGCAGCTTCCGGGAGGGCACCGGGGAGCTGTTTTTT.

The table lists this clone with a count of one. This chain joins TRBV30 and TRBJ2-5; weak D call: TRBD2 (5 bases). The ends were cut back, 0 bases at V and 5 bases at J, with 10 bases in the middle. The CDR3 length is 13 residues. From germline, CDR1 is GTSNPN and CDR2 SVGIG (reference sequence). The CDR3 DNA reads TGTGCCTGGAGTGTACGAGGGTTGGAGACCCAGTACTTC. Residues: CAWSVRGLETQYF.

The chain links TRBV7-9 to TRBJ1-4; D is possibly TRBD1 (5 bases). Germline loops: CDR1 SEHNR, CDR2 FQNEAQ (reference sequence). Trimming pared 5 bases from V and 5 bases from J, leaving 21 bases between. There are 17 residues in the CDR3. CDR3 sequence: CASSPWGRAIENEKLFF. CDR3 bases: TGTGCCAGCAGCCCCTGGGGCAGGGCGATTGAGAATGAAAAACTGTTTTTT.

The rearrangement links TRBV9 to TRBJ1-1; TRBD1 aligns across 11 bases. CDR1 and CDR2 from the germline V gene are SGDLS and YYNGEE. The CDR3 runs to 14 residues. J lost 7 bases, V lost 4 bases, and 6 bases had no gene match. CDR3 region: CASSFGQGAGEAFF. CDR3 DNA sequence: TGTGCCAGCAGCTTCGGACAGGGGGCTGGTGAAGCTTTCTTT.

The chain uses TRBV14 and TRBJ2-1; 7 bases fit TRBD2. Germline CDR1 SGHDN, CDR2 FVKESK. This CDR3 region has 19 residues. V was pared by 4 bases and J by 2 bases, with 17 bases of the junction left unmatched. The CDR3 coding sequence is TGTGCCAGCAGCCCCTACGCGCCACGGACTAGATTAACCTACAATGAGCAGTTCTTC. This translates into CASSPYAPRTRLTYNEQFF.

The V gene is TRBV24-1, the J gene TRBJ2-5, with 8 bases that match TRBD2. This CDR3 is 13 amino acids long. J was trimmed by 3 bases and V by 9 bases; bases with no gene match: 5. The V gene's germline CDR1 is KGHDR and CDR2 SFDVKD. The CDR3, as DNA: TGTGCCACCGGTACACTAGCGGAAGAGACCCAGTACTTC. Its translation: CATGTLAEETQYF.

The rearrangement links TRBV3-1 (or the pseudogene TRBV3-2) to TRBJ1-1, with a tentative D call TRBD1 (6 bases). V lost 1 base and J lost 11, with 11 bases in between. The CDR3 loop spans 12 amino acids. Germline V gene data show CDR1 as LGHDT and CDR2 as YNNKEL (reference sequence). This CDR3 reads CASSQGGTRAFF. The CDR3 region has the DNA TGTGCCAGCAGCCAAGGAGGGACACGGGCTTTCTTT.

This chain connects TRBV6-1 to TRBJ1-1; 9 positions match TRBD1. The trim removed 4 bases at V and 1 base at J, leaving 7 bases unmatched. Germline CDR1 MNHNS, CDR2 SASEGT. The CDR3 contains 16 residues. CDR3 residues: CASSARDRAWNTEAFF. The CDR3 DNA sequence: TGTGCCAGCAGTGCACGGGACAGGGCGTGGAACACTGAAGCTTTCTTT.

V and J are TRBV7-2 and TRBJ2-5; D gene ambiguous. Trimming took off 5 bases at V and 0 bases at J, with 10 bases between the two ends. CDR3 length equals 14 residues. Germline lookup yields CDR1 SGHTA and CDR2 FQGNSA. This chain's CDR3 is CASSLPEHQETQYF. CDR3 nucleotides: TGTGCCAGCAGCCTTCCCGAGCACCAAGAGACCCAGTACTTC. Full variable domain (outside the CDR3, taken from reference TRBV7-2 and TRBJ2-5): GAGVSQSPSNKVTEKGKDVELRCDPISGHTALYWYRQSLGQGLEFLIYFQGNSAPDKSGLPSDRFSAERTGGSVSTLTIQRTQQEDSAVYLCASSLPEHQETQYFGPGTRLLVL.

This chain uses TRBV5-4 with TRBJ2-7; 9 bases match TRBD1. Germline trimming cut 3 bases from V and 2 bases from J; bases unmatched to any gene: 9. The CDR3 consists of 16 residues. Germline lookup yields CDR1 SGHNT and CDR2 YYREEE (reference sequence). The CDR3 sequence: CASSSPGTGITYEQYF. The CDR3 DNA reads TGTGCCAGCAGCTCTCCCGGGACAGGGATAACCTACGAGCAGTACTTC.

The V gene is TRBV18, the J gene TRBJ1-4; tentative D call: TRBD1 (5 bases). The V and J ends lost 3 bases and 5 bases respectively, with 13 bases between them. Per the germline V gene, CDR1 is KGHSH and CDR2 is LQKENI. The CDR3 loop spans 15 amino acids. CDR3 loop: CASSPLDTFNEKLFF. The CDR3 bases are TGTGCCAGCTCACCGCTGGACACCTTCAATGAAAAACTGTTTTTT.

V usage is TRBV4-2 and J usage is TRBJ1-2; 7 nucleotides align to TRBD1. The trim removed 4 bases at V and 2 bases at J, leaving 4 bases unmatched. Germline assignment: CDR1 LGHNA and CDR2 YNFKEQ. The CDR3 covers 14 residues. CDR3: CASSLGQENYGYTF. CDR3 nucleotide sequence: TGTGCCAGCAGCCTCGGACAGGAGAACTATGGCTACACCTTC.

The chain couples TRBV10-1 to TRBJ2-1, with 9 bases that match TRBD1. The CDR3 spans 13 residues. In germline, CDR1 is WNHNN, CDR2 SYGVQD (reference sequence). Losses at the gene ends were 3 bases for V and 12 bases for J; bases not matched to a gene: 6. Here the CDR3 DNA reads TGCGCCAGCAGTGACCGCCCGGGACAGGGGCAGTTCTTC. Its protein product is CASSDRPGQGQFF.

The V gene is TRBV9, the J gene TRBJ2-7; D is possibly TRBD1 (6 bases). Germline V gives CDR1 SGDLS, CDR2 YYNGEE. Trimming left V 1 base short and J 5 bases short, with 13 bases between. The CDR3 contains 14 residues. The CDR3 DNA is TGTGCCAGCAGCGTAAATTCACAGGGCGACGAGCAGTACTTC. As protein: CASSVNSQGDEQYF.

This chain uses TRBV11-1 with TRBJ1-3; no clear D. CDR1 and CDR2 (germline): SGHAT, FQDESV (reference sequence). Trimming took 3 bases from V and 5 from J, leaving 8 bases between them. The CDR3 loop spans 13 amino acids. The CDR3 is CASSFQERNTIYF. Here the CDR3 DNA reads TGTGCCAGCAGCTTTCAGGAAAGAAACACCATATATTTT.

The rearrangement joins TRBV4-1 to TRBJ2-1; 10 bases are a match to TRBD1. CDR1 is MGHRA, CDR2 YSYEKL, per germline. The CDR3 loop spans 13 amino acids. V was clipped by 3 bases and J by 9 bases; unmatched bases: 2. CDR3 residues: CASSQTGGTEQFF. CDR3 bases: TGCGCCAGCAGCCAGACAGGGGGCACTGAGCAGTTCTTC.

This rearrangement joins TRBV6-6 to TRBJ2-2; 8 nucleotides match TRBD1. CDR1 MNHNY and CDR2 SVGAGI come from the germline V gene (reference sequence). With V trimmed by 4 bases and J by 4 bases, 2 bases remained unmatched. CDR3 length equals 14 residues. The CDR3 protein is CASSFTGGTGELFF. The CDR3 DNA is TGTGCCAGCAGTTTCACAGGGGGCACCGGGGAGCTGTTTTTT.